This T cell receptor (beta chain) was recorded in a study of blood T cells in healthy people across ages. A second PCR, run for roughly 6 to 11 cycles, used a sample-barcoded 5' primer plus a J-beta primer mix. In TCRdb, the 5' RACE reads were re-called with MiXCR into one record per CDR3 protein. The table has roughly 680,000 distinct CDR3 sequences, about half seen once. The CDR3 covers 14 residues. V shed 4 bases and J 9 bases; nucleotides not matched to a gene: 10. Per the germline V gene, CDR1 is DFQATT and CDR2 is SNEGSKA (reference sequence). This clonotype was counted many times. The chain joins TRBV20-1 to TRBJ2-1; TRBD2 agrees at 9 bases. The sequenced sample consisted of blood. This sequence was found in a woman aged 60 to 75 in good health. The CDR3 bases are TGCAGTGCTAAGACTAGCGGTCTTGGCGGTGAGCAGTTCTTC. Protein sequence: CSAKTSGLGGEQFF.